Listed below are T cell receptor beta chains from one sample, sequenced in a study of Ad26.COV2.S vaccination and SARS-CoV-2 variants. Sequencing was performed with immunoSEQ multiplex PCR; in TCRdb, only in-frame clones are kept and a portion is missing. Of about 460,000 clones listed, roughly 87% are singletons. The sequencing used peripheral blood, collected in a trial of Ad26.COV2.S vaccine versus placebo. These receptors originate from a person aged 18-60 years who received the Ad26.COV2.S COVID-19 vaccine or a placebo. The CDR3 runs from the conserved cysteine through the conserved F or W. Fields, in order: J gene, V gene, clone size, D gene, CDR3 DNA, CDR3 protein. The D gene is left open where the match is weak. Clone sizes are given selectively: once, few, many, or a class where the clone is expanded.

>TRBJ1-5|TRBV28|NA|TRBD1
TGTGCCAGCAAGACAGGGGGTGCTTCTCTCTATCAGCCCCAGCATTTT
CASKTGGASLYQPQHF
>TRBJ2-1|TRBV30|NA|TRBD1
TGTGCCTGGGGACAGGGGGCGAGCTACAATGAGCAGTTCTTC
CAWGQGASYNEQFF
>TRBJ2-3|TRBV9|NA|NA
TGTGCCAGCAGCCCTGGGATCGGGTGGGCAGATACGCAGTATTTT
CASSPGIGWADTQYF
>TRBJ2-7|TRBV5-1|NA|NA
TGCGCCAGCAGCTTGTCGATAGGGCCCTACGAGCAGTACTTC
CASSLSIGPYEQYF
>TRBJ2-5|TRBV3-1/TRBV3-2|NA|NA
TGTGCCAGCAGCCAAGATAATCGGCAGACCCAGTACTTC
CASSQDNRQTQYF
>TRBJ2-3|TRBV4-1|once|TRBD2
TGCGCCAGCAGCCCACGCACCCTAGGACTAGCGGAAGTGGATACGCAGTATTTT
CASSPRTLGLAEVDTQYF
>TRBJ1-1|TRBV7-8|NA|TRBD1
TGTGCCAGCAGCTTCCAGGGGGAAACTGAAGCTTTCTTT
CASSFQGETEAFF
>TRBJ1-2|TRBV18|NA|NA
TGTGCCAGCTCACCACAGGACAAGCCCTATGGCTACACCTTC
CASSPQDKPYGYTF
>TRBJ2-3|TRBV9|NA|NA
TGTGCCAGCAGCGCTAGATCGGGTAGGGGGGCCACAGATACGCAGTATTTT
CASSARSGRGATDTQYF
>TRBJ2-3|TRBV2|NA|NA
TGTGCCACCCGACCGCCGCCTAGCACAGATACGCAGTATTTT
CATRPPPSTDTQYF
>TRBJ1-1|TRBV6-5|NA|TRBD1
TGTGCCAGCATCAACAGGGGGGTGGGTGAAGCTTTCTTT
CASINRGVGEAFF
>TRBJ1-2|TRBV6-1|NA|TRBD1
TGTGCCAGCAGTGAAGCCGACAGGGTAGGCGGCTACACCTTC
CASSEADRVGGYTF
>TRBJ1-6|TRBV3-1/TRBV3-2|NA|NA
TGTGCCAGCAGCCAAGGGGGGTTGAGCTCCTATAATTCACCCCTCCACTTT
CASSQGGLSSYNSPLHF
>TRBJ2-5|TRBV19|NA|TRBD2
TGTGCCAGTAGTCCAACTAGCGGGAGTTTCGAGACCCAGTACTTC
CASSPTSGSFETQYF
>TRBJ1-6|TRBV11-2|few|TRBD1
TGTGCCAGCAGCTACGACAGGGATACTTCACCCCTCCACTTT
CASSYDRDTSPLHF
>TRBJ1-5|TRBV19|NA|TRBD1
TGTGCCAGTAGTACCAGGGGGCAGGGATCGTATAGAAGCAATCAGCCCCAGCATTTT
CASSTRGQGSYRSNQPQHF
>TRBJ1-2|TRBV3-1/TRBV3-2|NA|NA
TGTGCCAGCAGCCCGGGAACCTACGGAGGCTACACCTTC
CASSPGTYGGYTF
>TRBJ2-7|TRBV12-5|NA|TRBD2
TGTGCTAGTGGTTCCAGGGGACTAGCGGGCCCCTACGAGCAGTACTTC
CASGSRGLAGPYEQYF
>TRBJ2-7|TRBV18|NA|NA
TGTGCCAGCTCACCACCTGGACTTAACCACGAGCAGTACTTC
CASSPPGLNHEQYF
>TRBJ2-3|TRBV4-3|NA|NA
TGCGCCAGCAGCCAAGATCTGGCTGGGGGTCCAGATACGCAGTATTTT
CASSQDLAGGPDTQYF
>TRBJ2-3|TRBV6-5|once|TRBD2
TGTGCCAGCGGACTAGCGGGACCTCCAGATACGCAGTATTTT
CASGLAGPPDTQYF
>TRBJ1-1|TRBV5-1|NA|NA
TGCGCCAGCAGCCCGGAACGATATTTGAACACTGAAGCTTTCTTT
CASSPERYLNTEAFF
>TRBJ2-1|TRBV12-2|NA|NA
TGTGCAAGTCGCTTAGATGGGGGCGGTGGAGCTGAGCAGTTCTTC
CASRLDGGGGAEQFF
>TRBJ1-6|TRBV6-5|once|NA
TGTGCCAGCCTTTTCAGGGATTCACCCCTCCACTTT
CASLFRDSPLHF
>TRBJ2-1|TRBV5-4|NA|NA
TGTGCCAGCAGCCTAGGGCTGGTTAGGACCTACAATGAGCAGTTCTTC
CASSLGLVRTYNEQFF
>TRBJ1-2|TRBV27|NA|TRBD1
TGTGCCAGCAGTTTACGCCGGGACAGCTATGGCTACACCTTC
CASSLRRDSYGYTF
>TRBJ1-6|TRBV4-3|NA|NA
TGCGCCAGCACCTGGACAGTCCTCAAAGAGGGGAATAATTCACCCCTCCACTTT
CASTWTVLKEGNNSPLHF
>TRBJ2-1|TRBV4-1|NA|NA
TGCGCCCGCAGCCAAGAGGGGGGGGGCGAGGGGACCGAGCAGTTCTTC
CARSQEGGGEGTEQFF
>TRBJ1-4|TRBV4-1|NA|NA
TGCGCCAGCAGCCAAGTGGGGGGTGAAAAACTGTTTTTT
CASSQVGGEKLFF
>TRBJ2-3|TRBV25-1|once|NA
TGTGCCAGCAGTGGAATGGAGGGGCCTAGCACAGATACGCAGTATTTT
CASSGMEGPSTDTQYF
>TRBJ2-1|TRBV3-1/TRBV3-2|NA|NA
TGTGCCAGCAGCTTTGGGACAAAGAATGAGCAGTTCTTC
CASSFGTKNEQFF
>TRBJ2-1|TRBV7-3|NA|NA
TGTGCCAGCAGCATCCAGGGGCAACCCTACAATGAGCAGTTCTTC
CASSIQGQPYNEQFF
>TRBJ2-5|TRBV7-9|NA|NA
TGTGCCAGCAGCTTAGGGGTGACAGTGTACCAAGAGACCCAGTACTTC
CASSLGVTVYQETQYF
>TRBJ1-2|TRBV7-9|NA|NA
TGTGCCAGCAGCTTAGCCGGGGAAGGAGGCTACACCTTC
CASSLAGEGGYTF
>TRBJ2-1|TRBV15|NA|TRBD1
TGTGCCACCAGCAGAGACTATGGAGGGACAGGGGTCAATGAGCAGTTCTTC
CATSRDYGGTGVNEQFF
>TRBJ1-5|TRBV18|NA|TRBD1
TGTGCCAGCTCACCGGCGCAGGGGGATCAGCCCCAGCATTTT
CASSPAQGDQPQHF
>TRBJ2-1|TRBV5-1|NA|NA
TGCGCCAGCAGCTTGGTTCCGGGAAGCTCCTACAATGAGCAGTTCTTC
CASSLVPGSSYNEQFF
>TRBJ2-7|TRBV27|NA|TRBD2
TGTGCCAGCAGTCCCACCGGGGGGTCCTACGAGCAGTACTTC
CASSPTGGSYEQYF
>TRBJ1-3|TRBV7-2|NA|NA
TGTGCCAGCAGCATGATTACCCCGGGACCCATATATTTT
CASSMITPGPIYF
>TRBJ2-7|TRBV2|NA|NA
TGTGCCAGCAACCGACAGGGACTAAAAAGCTCCTACGAGCAGTACTTC
CASNRQGLKSSYEQYF
>TRBJ2-1|TRBV19|NA|TRBD1
TGTGCCAGTAGTACAGGGGGCCAAAGAGTGGTGAATGAGCAGTTCTTC
CASSTGGQRVVNEQFF
>TRBJ2-7|TRBV7-2|NA|NA
TGTGCCAGCAGCCCCGGGTTATCCTACGAGCAGTACTTC
CASSPGLSYEQYF
>TRBJ2-7|TRBV10-3|once|TRBD2
TGTGCCATCTCCCATAGCGGGGGAGAGCAGTACTTC
CAISHSGGEQYF
>TRBJ1-2|TRBV6-6|once|NA
TGTGCCAGCAGTTACGGTGGGCAGGCCTATGGCTACACCTTC
CASSYGGQAYGYTF
>TRBJ2-3|TRBV7-2|NA|TRBD2
TGTGCCAGCAGCTTAATCACGGGGGTAGCGGGGAGCACAGATACGCAGTATTTT
CASSLITGVAGSTDTQYF
>TRBJ2-1|TRBV11-2|NA|NA
TGTGCCAGCAGCTTAGTTCCGGGATCCTACAATGAGCAGTTCTTC
CASSLVPGSYNEQFF
>TRBJ2-6|TRBV28|NA|NA
TGTGCCAGCAGTTTATTGTCCTCTGGGGCCAACGTCCTGACTTTC
CASSLLSSGANVLTF
>TRBJ1-2|TRBV2|NA|NA
TGTGCCAGCAGTGAGGACAGTGTAAGGGGCTACACCTTC
CASSEDSVRGYTF
>TRBJ1-5|TRBV11-2|once|NA
TGTGCCAGCAGCTTAGATCTGAATCAGCCCCAGCATTTT
CASSLDLNQPQHF
>TRBJ1-4|TRBV7-2|NA|NA
TGTGCCAGCAGCCGTCGTCGGCGGTTTGCAACTAATGAAAAACTGTTTTTT
CASSRRRRFATNEKLFF
>TRBJ1-1|TRBV4-3|NA|NA
TGCGCCAGCAGCCAAGATTGGACAGACATGAACACTGAAGCTTTCTTT
CASSQDWTDMNTEAFF
>TRBJ1-2|TRBV7-9|NA|TRBD1
TGTGCCAGCAGCCCAACTGCCGGGACAGGGGCCAACTATGGCTACACCTTC
CASSPTAGTGANYGYTF
>TRBJ1-6|TRBV6-4|NA|TRBD1
TGTGCCACCAGGGGGGCCCTTAATTCACCCCTCCACTTT
CATRGALNSPLHF
>TRBJ2-7|TRBV2|NA|NA
TGTGCCAGCAGTGAGGGAGGGGGCCTGACCTACGAGCAGTACTTC
CASSEGGGLTYEQYF
>TRBJ2-2|TRBV27|NA|TRBD2
TGTGCCAGCAGTCTCATTGCGGGGGGTTTCAACCCCGGGGAGCTGTTTTTT
CASSLIAGGFNPGELFF